The rows below give T cell receptor beta chains drawn from one sample of a study of PD-L1 blockade in urothelial cancer. The repertoire was sequenced with immunoSEQ multiplex PCR; TCRdb's copy has only in-frame clones and lacks some. The sample carries over 45,000 clones, about 82% recorded once. The sample here was PBMCs, taken around atezolizumab (anti-PD-L1) treatment. The source of these receptors is a man between 60 and 75 years old with urothelial cancer. The CDR3 runs from the conserved cysteine through the conserved F or W. Fields, in order: J gene, CDR3 length, D gene, clone size, V gene, CDR3 protein, CDR3 DNA. A D gene is named only where the DNA matches it firmly. Clone size is not always given. Where it is, it says once, few, many or a class for expanded clones.

J: TRBJ2-2
length: 16
D: TRBD1
size: NA
V: TRBV6-1
CDR3: CASSEYAGGNTGELFF
DNA: TGTGCCAGCAGTGAATACGCAGGGGGGAACACCGGGGAGCTGTTTTTT

J: TRBJ2-7
length: 14
D: NA
size: NA
V: TRBV7-9
CDR3: CASSLGVNSYEQYF
DNA: TGTGCCAGCAGCTTAGGAGTCAACTCCTACGAGCAGTACTTC

J: TRBJ1-2
length: 14
D: NA
size: NA
V: TRBV25-1
CDR3: CASSEVWGLDGYTF
DNA: TGTGCCAGCAGTGAGGTATGGGGGCTGGATGGCTACACCTTC

J: TRBJ1-1
length: 13
D: NA
size: NA
V: TRBV6-4
CDR3: CASSTDRNTEAFF
DNA: TGTGCCAGCAGCACGGACAGGAACACTGAAGCTTTCTTT

J: TRBJ2-7
length: 14
D: NA
size: NA
V: TRBV4-1
CDR3: CASRRVTSSYEQYF
DNA: TGCGCCAGCAGAAGAGTGACTAGCTCCTACGAGCAGTACTTC

J: TRBJ1-1
length: 15
D: TRBD1
size: NA
V: TRBV9
CDR3: CASGVTGWYDTEAFF
DNA: TGTGCCAGCGGAGTGACAGGGTGGTATGACACTGAAGCTTTCTTT

J: TRBJ1-2
length: 15
D: TRBD1
size: NA
V: TRBV5-1
CDR3: CASSLGTGASVGYTF
DNA: TGCGCCAGCAGCTTGGGGACAGGAGCGTCGGTTGGCTACACCTTC

J: TRBJ1-5
length: 12
D: NA
size: NA
V: TRBV30
CDR3: CAWSDGGGSWHF
DNA: TGTGCCTGGAGCGACGGGGGGGGGTCATGGCATTTT

J: TRBJ1-4
length: 14
D: NA
size: once
V: TRBV5-1
CDR3: CASSLDGVNEKLFF
DNA: TGCGCCAGCAGCTTGGACGGGGTCAATGAAAAACTGTTTTTT

J: TRBJ1-1
length: 14
D: TRBD1
size: NA
V: TRBV5-1
CDR3: CASSGQGGSTEAFF
DNA: TGCGCCAGCAGTGGACAGGGGGGAAGCACTGAAGCTTTCTTT

J: TRBJ2-7
length: 16
D: TRBD1
size: NA
V: TRBV10-3
CDR3: CAISERGTGSTYEQYF
DNA: TGTGCCATCAGTGAGCGGGGGACAGGGTCGACCTACGAGCAGTACTTC

J: TRBJ2-2
length: 13
D: NA
size: NA
V: TRBV19
CDR3: CAGRQRNTGELFF
DNA: TGTGCCGGACGACAGAGGAACACCGGGGAGCTGTTTTTT

J: TRBJ2-1
length: 15
D: TRBD1
size: NA
V: TRBV11-3
CDR3: CASSWTGGLLNEQFF
DNA: TGTGCCAGCAGCTGGACAGGGGGCCTGTTGAATGAGCAGTTCTTC

J: TRBJ1-5
length: 16
D: TRBD1
size: NA
V: TRBV2
CDR3: CASSEALGQGYQPQHF
DNA: TGTGCCAGCAGTGAAGCGCTGGGACAGGGATATCAGCCCCAGCATTTT

J: TRBJ2-5
length: 14
D: NA
size: NA
V: TRBV2
CDR3: CASSETRAPETQYF
DNA: TGTGCCAGCAGTGAAACCAGGGCCCCAGAGACCCAGTACTTC

J: TRBJ2-7
length: 14
D: NA
size: NA
V: TRBV5-4
CDR3: CASSPGTETYEQYF
DNA: TGTGCCAGCAGTCCCGGGACTGAGACCTACGAGCAGTACTTC

J: TRBJ2-5
length: 15
D: NA
size: NA
V: TRBV7-2
CDR3: CASSLDRGNQETQYF
DNA: TGTGCCAGCAGCTTAGACCGGGGAAATCAAGAGACCCAGTACTTC

J: TRBJ2-7
length: 14
D: NA
size: NA
V: TRBV5-6
CDR3: CASSAGTGNYEQYF
DNA: TGTGCCAGCAGCGCCGGGACTGGCAACTACGAGCAGTACTTC

J: TRBJ2-7
length: 17
D: TRBD2
size: NA
V: TRBV5-1
CDR3: CASSTYSGGPFSYEQYF
DNA: TGCGCCAGCAGCACGTACAGCGGGGGGCCCTTTTCCTACGAGCAGTACTTC

J: TRBJ1-6
length: 14
D: NA
size: few
V: TRBV6-1
CDR3: CASNSWTDRSPLHF
DNA: TGTGCCAGCAATTCCTGGACAGACAGGTCACCCCTCCACTTT

J: TRBJ2-4
length: 14
D: NA
size: NA
V: TRBV30
CDR3: CAWSVKANKNIQYF
DNA: TGTGCCTGGAGTGTAAAAGCAAACAAAAACATTCAGTACTTC

J: TRBJ1-2
length: 15
D: TRBD1
size: NA
V: TRBV30
CDR3: CAWSVQGAFSMSYTF
DNA: TGTGCCTGGAGTGTACAGGGGGCGTTTTCTATGAGCTACACCTTC